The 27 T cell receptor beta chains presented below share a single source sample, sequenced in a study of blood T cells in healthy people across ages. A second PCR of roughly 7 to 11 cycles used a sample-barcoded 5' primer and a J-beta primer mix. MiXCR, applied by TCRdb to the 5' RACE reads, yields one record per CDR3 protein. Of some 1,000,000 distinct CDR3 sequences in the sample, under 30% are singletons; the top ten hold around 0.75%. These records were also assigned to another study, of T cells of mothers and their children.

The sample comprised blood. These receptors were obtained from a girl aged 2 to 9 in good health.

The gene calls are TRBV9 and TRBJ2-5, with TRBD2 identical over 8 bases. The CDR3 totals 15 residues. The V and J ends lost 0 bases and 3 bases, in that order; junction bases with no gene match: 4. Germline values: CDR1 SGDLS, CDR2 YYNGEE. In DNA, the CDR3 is TGTGCCAGCAGCGTAGGTGGAGCGGGGGAAGAGACCCAGTACTTC. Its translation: CASSVGGAGEETQYF.

The CDR3, as DNA: TGTGCCAGCAGCATCTTATATCGGCGGAGTGAAAAACTGTTTTTT. Translating it yields CASSILYRRSEKLFF. The V and J genes are TRBV7-9 and TRBJ1-4; D ambiguous. The CDR3 has 15 amino acids. Per the germline V gene, CDR1 is SEHNR and CDR2 is FQNEAQ (reference sequence). The V and J ends lost 5 bases and 7 bases respectively, with 17 bases between them. The variable domain in full, completed from reference TRBV7-9 and TRBJ1-4, reads DTGVSQNPRHKITKRGQNVTFRCDPISEHNRLYWYRQTLGQGPEFLTYFQNEAQLEKSRLLSDRFSAERPKGSFSTLEIQRTEQGDSAMYLCASSILYRRSEKLFFGSGTQLSVL.

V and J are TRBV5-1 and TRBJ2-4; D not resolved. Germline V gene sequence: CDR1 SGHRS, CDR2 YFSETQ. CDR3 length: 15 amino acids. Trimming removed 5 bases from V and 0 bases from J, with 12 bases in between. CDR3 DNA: TGCGCCAGCAGTCCGACCTCCTCAGCCAAAAACATTCAGTACTTC. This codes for CASSPTSSAKNIQYF. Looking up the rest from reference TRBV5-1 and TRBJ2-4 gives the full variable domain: KAGVTQTPRYLIKTRGQQVTLSCSPISGHRSVSWYQQTPGQGLQFLFEYFSETQRNKGNFPGRFSGRQFSNSRSEMNVSTLELGDSALYLCASSPTSSAKNIQYFGAGTRLSVL.

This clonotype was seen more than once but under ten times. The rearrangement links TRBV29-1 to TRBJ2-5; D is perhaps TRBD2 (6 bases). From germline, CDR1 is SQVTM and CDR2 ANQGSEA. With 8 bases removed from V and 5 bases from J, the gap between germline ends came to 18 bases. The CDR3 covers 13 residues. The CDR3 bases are TGCAGCTATGGGGACCGACGGGGGGAGACCCAGTACTTC. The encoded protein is CSYGDRRGETQYF.

CDR3 sequence reads: CASSFRGRLDTSYEQYF. DNA of the CDR3: TGTGCCAGCAGCTTCCGAGGGCGTCTCGATACCTCCTACGAGCAGTACTTC. The rearrangement joins TRBV4-2 to TRBJ2-7; tentatively, D is TRBD2 (5 bases). The CDR3 is 17 residues long. Between the trimmed V and J ends, which lost 5 bases and 0 bases, there was a span of 20 bases. CDR1 and CDR2 (germline): LGHNA, YNFKEQ.

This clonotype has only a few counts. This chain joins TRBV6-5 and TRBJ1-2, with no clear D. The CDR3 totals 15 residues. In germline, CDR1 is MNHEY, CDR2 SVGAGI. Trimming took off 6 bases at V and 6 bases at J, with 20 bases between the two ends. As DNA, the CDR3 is TGTGCCAGCAGCCAGTCGGGCCAGCCTGGGGATGGCTACACCTTC. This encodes CASSQSGQPGDGYTF.

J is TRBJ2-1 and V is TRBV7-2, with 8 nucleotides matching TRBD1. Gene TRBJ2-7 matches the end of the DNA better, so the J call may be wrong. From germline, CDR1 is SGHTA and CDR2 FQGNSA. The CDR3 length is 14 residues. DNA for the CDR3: TGTGCCAGCAGGCTCCGGACAGGGCCCCACGAGCAGTACTTC. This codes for CASRLRTGPHEQYF.

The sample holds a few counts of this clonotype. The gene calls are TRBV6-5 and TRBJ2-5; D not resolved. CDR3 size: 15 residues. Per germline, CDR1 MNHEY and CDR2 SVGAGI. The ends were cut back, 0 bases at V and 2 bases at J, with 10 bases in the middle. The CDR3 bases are TGTGCCAGCAGTTACTCGGGCTTGAGGCAAGAGACCCAGTACTTC. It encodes CASSYSGLRQETQYF.

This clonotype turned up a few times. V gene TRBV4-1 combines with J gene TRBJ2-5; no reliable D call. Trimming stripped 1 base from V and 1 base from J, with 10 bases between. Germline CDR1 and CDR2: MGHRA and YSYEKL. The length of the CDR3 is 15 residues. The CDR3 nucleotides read TGCGCCAGCAGCCAAGGTCCCTCTCCCCAAGAGACCCAGTACTTC. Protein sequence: CASSQGPSPQETQYF.

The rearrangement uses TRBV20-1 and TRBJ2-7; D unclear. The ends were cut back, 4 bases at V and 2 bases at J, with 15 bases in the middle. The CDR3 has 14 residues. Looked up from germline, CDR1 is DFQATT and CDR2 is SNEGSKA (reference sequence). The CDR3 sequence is CSAIPQVRPYEQYF. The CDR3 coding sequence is TGCAGTGCTATACCCCAGGTGCGGCCCTACGAGCAGTACTTC.

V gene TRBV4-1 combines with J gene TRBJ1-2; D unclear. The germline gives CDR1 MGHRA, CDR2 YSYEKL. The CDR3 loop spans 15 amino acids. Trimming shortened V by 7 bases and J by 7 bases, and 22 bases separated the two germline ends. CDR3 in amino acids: CASNRLQGLPGGYTF. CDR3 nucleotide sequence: TGCGCCAGCAATCGCCTCCAAGGGCTGCCCGGTGGCTACACCTTC.

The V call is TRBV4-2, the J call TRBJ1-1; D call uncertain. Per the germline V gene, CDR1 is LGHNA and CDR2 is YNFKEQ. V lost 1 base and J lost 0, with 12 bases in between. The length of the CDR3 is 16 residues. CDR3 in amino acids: CASSQGGLRVNTEAFF. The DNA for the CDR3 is TGTGCCAGCAGCCAAGGCGGACTTAGGGTGAACACTGAAGCTTTCTTT.

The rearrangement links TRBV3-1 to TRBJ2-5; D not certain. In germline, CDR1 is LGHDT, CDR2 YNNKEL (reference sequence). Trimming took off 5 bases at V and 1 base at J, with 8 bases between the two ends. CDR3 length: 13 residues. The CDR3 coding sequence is TGTGCCAGCAGCGGGCTCCTCCAAGAGACCCAGTACTTC. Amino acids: CASSGLLQETQYF.

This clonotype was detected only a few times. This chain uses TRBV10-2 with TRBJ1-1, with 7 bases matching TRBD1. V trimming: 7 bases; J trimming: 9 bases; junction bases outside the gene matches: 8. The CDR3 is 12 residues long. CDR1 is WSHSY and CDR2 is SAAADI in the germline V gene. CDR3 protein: CASNRRDSKAFF. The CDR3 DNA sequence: TGCGCCAGCAATAGGAGGGACAGTAAAGCTTTCTTT.

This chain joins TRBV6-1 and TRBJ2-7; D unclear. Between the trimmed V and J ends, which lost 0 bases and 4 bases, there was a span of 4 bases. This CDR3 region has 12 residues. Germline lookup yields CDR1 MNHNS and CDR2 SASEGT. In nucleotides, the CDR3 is TGTGCCAGCAGTGAAGCTGCATACGAGCAGTACTTC. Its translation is CASSEAAYEQYF.

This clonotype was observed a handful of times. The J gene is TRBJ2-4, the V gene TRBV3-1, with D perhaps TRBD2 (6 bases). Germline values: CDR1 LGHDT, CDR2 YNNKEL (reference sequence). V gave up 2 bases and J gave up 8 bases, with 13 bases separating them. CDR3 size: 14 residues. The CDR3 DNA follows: TGTGCCAGCAGCCAAAACCCCACGGGGGACATTCAGTACTTC. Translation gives CASSQNPTGDIQYF.

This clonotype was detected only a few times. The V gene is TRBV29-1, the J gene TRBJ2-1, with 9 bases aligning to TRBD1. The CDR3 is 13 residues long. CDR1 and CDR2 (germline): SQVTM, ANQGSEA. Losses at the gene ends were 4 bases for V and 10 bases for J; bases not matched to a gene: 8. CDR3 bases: TGCAGCGTTGGGGGACAGGGAGATCCCGAGCAGTTCTTC. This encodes CSVGGQGDPEQFF.

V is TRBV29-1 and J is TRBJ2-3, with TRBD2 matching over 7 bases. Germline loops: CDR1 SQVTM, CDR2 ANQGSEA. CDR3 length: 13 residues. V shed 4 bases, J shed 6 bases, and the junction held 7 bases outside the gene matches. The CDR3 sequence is CSVGEGVMDTQYF. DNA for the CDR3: TGCAGCGTTGGGGAGGGAGTGATGGATACGCAGTATTTT.

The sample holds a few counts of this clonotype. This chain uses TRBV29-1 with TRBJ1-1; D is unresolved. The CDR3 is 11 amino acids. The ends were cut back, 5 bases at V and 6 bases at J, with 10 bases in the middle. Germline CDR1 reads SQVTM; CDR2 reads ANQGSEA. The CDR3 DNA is TGCAGCGTTCTAAGGGATGCTGAAGCTTTCTTT. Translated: CSVLRDAEAFF.

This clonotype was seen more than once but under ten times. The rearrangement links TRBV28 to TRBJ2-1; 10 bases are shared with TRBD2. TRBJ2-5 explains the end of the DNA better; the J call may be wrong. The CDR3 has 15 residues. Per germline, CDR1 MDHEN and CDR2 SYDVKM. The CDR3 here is CASRTLLAGQETQYF. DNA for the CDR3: TGTGCCAGCAGGACCCTACTAGCGGGGCAAGAGACCCAGTACTTC.

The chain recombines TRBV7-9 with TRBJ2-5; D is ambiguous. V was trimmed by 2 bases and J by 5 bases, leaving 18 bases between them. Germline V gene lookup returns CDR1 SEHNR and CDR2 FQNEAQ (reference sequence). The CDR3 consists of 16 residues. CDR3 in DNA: TGTGCCAGCAGCTTATTGTACCGAATGACGTGGGAGACCCAGTACTTC. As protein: CASSLLYRMTWETQYF.

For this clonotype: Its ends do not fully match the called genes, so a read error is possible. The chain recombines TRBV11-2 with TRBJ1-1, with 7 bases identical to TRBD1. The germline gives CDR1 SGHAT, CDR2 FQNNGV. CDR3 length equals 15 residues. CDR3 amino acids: CASSRPGQLNTEAFF. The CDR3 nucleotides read TGTGCCAGCAGCAGACCGGGACAGCTCAACACTGAGGCTTTCTTT.

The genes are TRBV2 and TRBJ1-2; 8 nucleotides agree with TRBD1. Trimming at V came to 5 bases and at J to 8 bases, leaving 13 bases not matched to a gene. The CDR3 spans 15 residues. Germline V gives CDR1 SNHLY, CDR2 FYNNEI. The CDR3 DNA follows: TGTGCCAGCAGTCCACCCCGGACAGGGTTCGGCGGCTACACCTTC. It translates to CASSPPRTGFGGYTF.

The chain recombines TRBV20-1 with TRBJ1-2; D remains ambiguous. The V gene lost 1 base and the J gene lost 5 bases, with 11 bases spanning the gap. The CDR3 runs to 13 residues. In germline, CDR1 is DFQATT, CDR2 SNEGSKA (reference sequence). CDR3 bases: TGCAGTGCTAGAGTCGGGTCAGCATATGGCTACACCTTC. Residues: CSARVGSAYGYTF.

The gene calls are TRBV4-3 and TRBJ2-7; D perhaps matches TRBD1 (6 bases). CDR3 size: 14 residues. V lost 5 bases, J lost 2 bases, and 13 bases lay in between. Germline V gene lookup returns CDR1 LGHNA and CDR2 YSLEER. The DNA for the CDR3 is TGCGCCAGCAGCGCAAGGAGGACAGCCTACGAGCAGTACTTC. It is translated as CASSARRTAYEQYF.

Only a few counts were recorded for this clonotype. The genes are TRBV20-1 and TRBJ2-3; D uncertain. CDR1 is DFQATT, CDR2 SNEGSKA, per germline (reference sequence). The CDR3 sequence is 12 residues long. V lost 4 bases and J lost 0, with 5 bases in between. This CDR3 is CSAKPSTDTQYF. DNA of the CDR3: TGCAGTGCTAAGCCTAGCACAGATACGCAGTATTTT.

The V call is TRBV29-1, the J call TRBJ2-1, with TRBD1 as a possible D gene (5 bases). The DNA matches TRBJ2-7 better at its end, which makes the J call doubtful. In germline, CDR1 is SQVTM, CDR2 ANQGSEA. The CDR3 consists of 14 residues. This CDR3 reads CSAPRQFDMYEQYF. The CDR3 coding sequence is TGCAGCGCTCCGCGACAGTTCGACATGTACGAGCAGTACTTC.